These 20 T cell receptor beta chains were all obtained from the same sample, sequenced in a study of T cells in localized non-small cell lung cancer (dated by TCRdb to 2020 to 2021). The protocol used for the library was the immunoSEQ multiplex PCR assay. TCRdb's version of the immuneACCESS table is confined to in-frame rearrangements and falls short of the full clone set. An unresolved V gene accounts for under half of the shortfall where checked; the remainder is of unknown origin. The sample contains about 2,200 clones, approximately 23% of them found a single time. The ten largest account for around 17% of the sample. Sequences were derived from lung tumor tissue, sampled before any cancer treatment. The receptor set was obtained from a man between 40 and 70 years old with stage II lung adenocarcinoma.

J is TRBJ2-1 and V is TRBV28, with TRBD2 matching 7 bases. This CDR3 is 14 amino acids long. Germline CDR1 MDHEN, CDR2 SYDVKM. V trimming: 11 bases; J trimming: 2 bases; junction bases outside the gene matches: 9. DNA of the CDR3: TGTGCCTCAAGGCGCGGGAGAGCCTACAATGAGCAGTTCTTC. Encoded protein: CASRRGRAYNEQFF. The full variable domain, with the rest looked up from reference TRBV28 and TRBJ2-1, is DVKVTQSSRYLVKRTGEKVFLECVQDMDHENMFWYRQDPGLGLRLIYFSYDVKMKEKGDIPEGYSVSREKKERFSLILESASTNQTSMYLCASRRGRAYNEQFFGPGTRLTVL.

This clone was recorded a few times. The rearrangement links TRBV15 to TRBJ2-7, with 8 bases lining up with TRBD1. J lost 3 bases, V lost 0 bases, and 1 base had no gene match. There are 14 residues in the CDR3. Germline CDR1 LNHNV, CDR2 YYDKDF (reference sequence). The CDR3 bases are TGTGCCACCAGCAGAGAAACAGGGGGCTACGAGCAGTACTTC. Amino acid sequence: CATSRETGGYEQYF.

This clone counts as medium-sized. This chain connects TRBV11-3 to TRBJ2-7, with 9 positions matching TRBD1. Germline V gene lookup returns CDR1 SGHNT and CDR2 YENEEA. The V and J ends lost 3 bases and 5 bases, in that order; junction bases with no gene match: 5. The CDR3 loop spans 14 amino acids. The CDR3 sequence: CASSFPGQGHEQYF. The CDR3 region has the DNA TGTGCCAGCAGCTTTCCGGGACAGGGCCACGAGCAGTACTTC.

By share, this clone ranks as large. CDR3 coding DNA: TGTGCCAGTAGTTCCGGGGCCCAAGCTTTCTTT. Its translation is CASSSGAQAFF. V usage is TRBV19 and J usage is TRBJ1-1; tentative D call: TRBD1 (5 bases). Germline assignment: CDR1 LNHDA and CDR2 SQIVND (reference sequence). The CDR3 sequence is 11 residues long. V was cut by 5 bases and J by 9 bases, with 10 bases left in between. Looking up the rest from reference TRBV19 and TRBJ1-1 gives the full variable domain: DGGITQSPKYLFRKEGQNVTLSCEQNLNHDAMYWYRQDPGQGLRLIYYSQIVNDFQKGDIAEGYSVSREKKESFPLTVTSAQKNPTAFYLCASSSGAQAFFGQGTRLTVV.

The CDR3 DNA reads as TGTGCCAGCAGCCAAGAATCCGGGGGAATACCCTTGAGCTCCTACAATGAGCAGTTCTTC. This codes for CASSQESGGIPLSSYNEQFF. V and J are TRBV14 and TRBJ2-1, with D possibly TRBD2 on 6 matching bases. The CDR3 spans 20 residues. Germline CDR1 reads SGHDN; CDR2 reads FVKESK. V gave up 0 bases and J gave up 0 bases, with 21 bases separating them.

This clone is medium-sized within its sample. This chain links TRBV6-8 with TRBJ1-4, with TRBD1 matching 8 bases. Germline CDR1 and CDR2: MNHGY and SAAAGT. CDR3 length equals 14 residues. V shed 4 bases, J shed 8 bases, and the junction held 6 bases outside the gene matches. The CDR3 spells CASSSDRGDEKLFF. CDR3 nucleotide sequence: TGTGCCAGCAGTTCAGACAGGGGCGACGAAAAACTGTTTTTT.

V usage is TRBV15 and J usage is TRBJ2-3; possible D gene TRBD2, 6 bases. The CDR3 length is 18 residues. V was shortened by 0 bases and J by 3 bases, with 19 bases between the two germline ends. Germline lookup yields CDR1 LNHNV and CDR2 YYDKDF (reference sequence). This chain's CDR3 is CATSRDQGLREETDTQYF. CDR3 DNA: TGTGCCACCAGCAGAGATCAAGGATTGAGGGAGGAGACAGATACGCAGTATTTT.

This clone was seen a handful of times. V is TRBV6-8 and J is TRBJ2-3; 9 positions agree with TRBD2. Trimming at V came to 6 bases and at J to 4 bases, leaving 8 bases not matched to a gene. The CDR3 sequence is 15 residues long. Germline lookup yields CDR1 MNHGY and CDR2 SAAAGT. CDR3 protein: CASRAYSGSPDTQYF. For the CDR3, the DNA is TGTGCCAGCAGGGCATATAGCGGGAGCCCAGATACGCAGTATTTT.

This chain links TRBV11-3 with TRBJ1-2, with 8 bases aligning to TRBD1. Germline CDR1 and CDR2: SGHNT and YENEEA. The CDR3 spans 15 residues. Unmatched junction bases numbered 9, after V lost 4 bases and J lost 5 bases. Written as DNA, the CDR3 is TGTGCCAGCAGCTCCGCCGACAGGGGAGGGTATGGCTACACCTTC. This codes for CASSSADRGGYGYTF. The full variable domain, with the rest looked up from reference TRBV11-3 and TRBJ1-2, is EAGVVQSPRYKIIEKKQPVAFWCNPISGHNTLYWYLQNLGQGPELLIRYENEEAVDDSQLPKDRFSAERLKGVDSTLKIQPAELGDSAVYLCASSSADRGGYGYTFGSGTRLTVV.

V and J are TRBV14 and TRBJ1-6; D unclear. The length of the CDR3 is 13 residues. Trimming pared 1 base from V and 10 bases from J, leaving 8 bases between. The germline gives CDR1 SGHDN, CDR2 FVKESK. DNA for the CDR3: TGTGCCAGCAGCCAAGGGGGAGGATCACCCCTCCACTTT. Amino acids: CASSQGGGSPLHF.

The chain employs TRBV25-1 and TRBJ2-7, with D tentatively TRBD2 (5 bases). The V gene lost 4 bases and the J gene lost 0 bases, with 7 bases spanning the gap. This CDR3 is 13 amino acids long. CDR1 and CDR2 from the germline V gene are MGHDK and SYGVNS. CDR3 sequence: CASSGDYSYEQYF. The CDR3 DNA reads TGTGCCAGCAGTGGAGACTACTCCTACGAGCAGTACTTC.

The V gene is TRBV18, the J gene TRBJ2-7; TRBD1 matches 9 bases. Germline lookup yields CDR1 KGHSH and CDR2 LQKENI. The V and J ends lost 0 bases and 1 base, in that order; junction bases with no gene match: 1. The CDR3 runs 15 residues. For the CDR3, the DNA is TGTGCCAGCTCACCACCGGGACAGGGTTCCTACGAGCAGTACTTC. Its protein is CASSPPGQGSYEQYF.

Only a few counts were recorded for this clone. The chain couples TRBV6-8 to TRBJ2-3; TRBD1 matches at 11 bases. J lost 3 bases, V lost 5 bases, and 4 bases had no gene match. CDR1 and CDR2 (germline): MNHGY, SAAAGT. The CDR3 extends over 15 amino acids. The CDR3 nucleotides read TGTGCCAGCAGTGCGGGACAGGGGGAAACAGATACGCAGTATTTT. Its protein product is CASSAGQGETDTQYF.

This clone was found a few times. The chain links TRBV7-2 to TRBJ1-1; D not resolved. Germline lookup yields CDR1 SGHTA and CDR2 FQGNSA. The CDR3 sequence is 13 residues long. V lost 3 bases, J lost 4 bases, and 9 bases lay in between. The CDR3 nucleotides are TGTGCCAGCAGCTTTATGAGCGGCACTGAAGCTTTCTTT. It yields the protein CASSFMSGTEAFF.

This rearrangement joins TRBV30 to TRBJ2-1; 8 nucleotides align to TRBD2. Germline V gene data show CDR1 as GTSNPN and CDR2 as SVGIG (reference sequence). This CDR3 is 13 amino acids long. Losses at the gene ends were 3 bases for V and 15 bases for J; bases not matched to a gene: 13. Here the CDR3 DNA reads TGTGCCTGGAGGATGCTGAGCGGGAGCATCCTGTTCTTC. Its translation is CAWRMLSGSILFF.

This clone turned up a few times. The chain couples TRBV7-6 to TRBJ2-5; possibly TRBD2 for D (7 bases). This CDR3 region has 16 residues. Germline V gene sequence: CDR1 SGHVS, CDR2 FNYEAQ. Trimming removed 1 base from V and 1 base from J, with 13 bases in between. CDR3 sequence: CASSLEWAGAQETQYF. CDR3 in DNA: TGTGCCAGCAGCTTAGAGTGGGCGGGGGCCCAAGAGACCCAGTACTTC. Supplemented by reference TRBV7-6 and TRBJ2-5, the full variable domain reads GAGVSQSPRYKVTKRGQDVALRCDPISGHVSLYWYRQALGQGPEFLTYFNYEAQQDKSGLPNDRFSAERPEGSISTLTIQRTEQRDSAMYRCASSLEWAGAQETQYFGPGTRLLVL.

This clone is labeled medium-sized (0.01 to 0.1%). This rearrangement joins TRBV11-3 to TRBJ1-3; 8 positions match TRBD1. CDR1 and CDR2 (germline): SGHNT, YENEEA. The CDR3 loop spans 16 amino acids. V shed 4 bases and J 0 bases; nucleotides not matched to a gene: 5. The DNA for the CDR3 is TGTGCCAGCAGCTCTAGACAGGGGAGCTCTGGAAACACCATATATTTT. Encoded protein: CASSSRQGSSGNTIYF.

This clone was observed a few times. This sequence joins TRBV19 and TRBJ2-2; D perhaps matches TRBD2 (6 bases). V was shortened by 6 bases and J by 6 bases, with 14 bases between the two germline ends. The germline V gene encodes CDR1 LNHDA and CDR2 SQIVND (reference sequence). CDR3 length: 14 residues. The CDR3 sequence: CASREGLEAGELFF. The CDR3 DNA reads as TGTGCCAGTAGGGAGGGGCTGGAGGCCGGGGAGCTGTTTTTT.

This sequence joins TRBV11-3 and TRBJ2-2; 11 positions match TRBD1. The germline V gene has CDR1 SGHNT and CDR2 YENEEA. There are 16 residues in the CDR3. V lost 4 bases and J lost 5; bases outside the gene matches: 6. The CDR3 sequence is CASSYLRDRGTGELFF. CDR3 bases: TGTGCCAGCAGCTATCTACGGGACAGGGGGACCGGGGAGCTGTTTTTT.

The table lists this clone with a few counts. The CDR3, as DNA: TGTGCCAGCAGCTTAACGGGAGGCTCCGGGGAGCTGTTTTTT. This encodes CASSLTGGSGELFF. J is TRBJ2-2 and V is TRBV7-4; 7 bases agree with TRBD2. V was pared by 2 bases and J by 6 bases, with 3 bases of the junction left unmatched. This CDR3 region has 14 residues. Germline values: CDR1 SGHVT, CDR2 SQSDAQ.